This T cell receptor (beta chain) was retrieved from a study of monozygotic twins with inflammatory bowel disease. As to this clonotype: Its antigen is not identified.

For every sample, eight separate reactions were used to make cDNA. UMIs that included a 6-nucleotide sample barcode were added by template switching, which took place during cDNA synthesis. TCRdb re-called the 5' RACE reads, yielding one record per CDR3 amino acid sequence without DNA. This repertoire comprises a few hundred thousand distinct CDR3 sequences; its ten largest clones make up around 1.5%. Collection of a roughly 2.7 ml blood sample took place per donor. The study's findings and limits: Relative to healthy twins, IBD patients had fewer clonotypes in common with others, a gap that was especially apparent with disease activity.

Sequenced sample: blood. The sequence was obtained from a human donor with ulcerative colitis or Crohn's disease, or a healthy co-twin of an affected twin (not recorded which).

This CDR3 reads CASSHDRGPYEQYF. This sequence joins TRBV4-1 and TRBJ2-7; the TCRdb call, TRBD1, lacks DNA for checking. Germline CDR1 reads MGHRA; CDR2 reads YSYEKL. The CDR3 contains 14 residues.